The clone carrying this T cell receptor beta chain was counted once. Its target is unknown. Treatment denoted: some 20 received Ad26.COV2.S at low or high dose, single or two shots; about 5 received placebo; per-sample allocation not given. Material that was analyzed had been drawn on day 63 after the first vaccine or placebo injection. This CDR3 has 18 amino acids. Trimming cost V 4 bases and J 2 bases; bases outside gene matches: 16. Per germline, CDR1 SGHRS and CDR2 YFSETQ. The sample originates from a study of Ad26.COV2.S vaccination and SARS-CoV-2 variants. Study in general: Intramuscularly, Ad26.COV2.S was given either once or twice, 56 days apart.

Sequencing used immunoSEQ multiplex PCR; TCRdb keeps in-frame clones, though not all of them. The repertoire holds about 400,000 clones, about 89% seen once, with 1.9% in the top ten. Study-wide findings and caveats: TCR breadth and depth estimates may have understated total T cell responses. Vaccinees reportedly had broad spike-specific CD8+ and CD4+ T cell responses. Placebo recipients and vaccine recipients were similar in non-spike TCR breadth.

Sequencing was performed on peripheral blood, taken in a trial of Ad26.COV2.S vaccine versus placebo. The TCR sequence derives from a person between 18 and 60 years old who received the Ad26.COV2.S COVID-19 vaccine or a placebo. The chain couples TRBV5-1 to TRBJ2-7; 9 bases match TRBD2. CDR3 nucleotide sequence: TGCGCCAGCAGCAGAACCACCTTCGGGGTAGCGGGAGCCTACGAGCAGTACTTC. The encoded protein is CASSRTTFGVAGAYEQYF.